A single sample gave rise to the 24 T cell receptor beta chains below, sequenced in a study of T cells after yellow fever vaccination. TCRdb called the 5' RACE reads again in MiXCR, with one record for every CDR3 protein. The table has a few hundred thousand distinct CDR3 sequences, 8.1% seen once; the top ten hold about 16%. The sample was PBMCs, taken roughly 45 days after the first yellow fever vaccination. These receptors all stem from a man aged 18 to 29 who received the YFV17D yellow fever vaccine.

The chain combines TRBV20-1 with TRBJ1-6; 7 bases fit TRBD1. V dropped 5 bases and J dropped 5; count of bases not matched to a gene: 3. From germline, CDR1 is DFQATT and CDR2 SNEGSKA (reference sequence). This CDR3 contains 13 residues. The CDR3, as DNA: TGCAGTGCTGTGGGACAGCATAATTCACCCCTCCACTTT. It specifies CSAVGQHNSPLHF.

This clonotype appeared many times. CDR3 region: CASTVKTGGREQYF. The CDR3 nucleotides are TGTGCCAGCACCGTTAAGACAGGGGGGCGCGAGCAGTACTTC. The chain joins TRBV5-8 to TRBJ2-7; TRBD1 agrees at 9 bases. This CDR3 has 14 amino acids. In germline, CDR1 is SGHTS, CDR2 YDEGEE. Unmatched junction bases numbered 10, after V lost 6 bases and J lost 6 bases.

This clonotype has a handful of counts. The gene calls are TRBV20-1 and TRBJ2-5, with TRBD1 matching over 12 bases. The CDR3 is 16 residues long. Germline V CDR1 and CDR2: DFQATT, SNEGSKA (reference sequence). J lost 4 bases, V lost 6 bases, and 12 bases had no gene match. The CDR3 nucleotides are TGCAGTGCCCCCGGGACAGGGGGCCCTCTACGAGAGACCCAGTACTTC. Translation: CSAPGTGGPLRETQYF.

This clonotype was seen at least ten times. As DNA, the CDR3 is TGCGCCAGCAGCCAAGATGAGGGGGCGCGGGGCTACACCTTC. As protein: CASSQDEGARGYTF. This chain joins TRBV4-3 and TRBJ1-2, with 7 bases aligning to TRBD1. The CDR3 covers 14 residues. Trimming cost V 0 bases and J 8 bases; bases outside gene matches: 6. Germline CDR1 and CDR2: LGHNA and YSLEER.

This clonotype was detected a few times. The CDR3 nucleotides read TGCGCCAGCAGCCTCGGGACTGACAGCTCCTACGAGCAGTACTTC. Its translation: CASSLGTDSSYEQYF. This chain joins TRBV5-1 and TRBJ2-7; D is possibly TRBD2 (6 bases). The CDR3 totals 15 residues. Looked up from germline, CDR1 is SGHRS and CDR2 is YFSETQ. V was cut by 4 bases and J by 0 bases, with 14 bases left in between. Full variable domain (rest looked up from reference TRBV5-1 and TRBJ2-7): KAGVTQTPRYLIKTRGQQVTLSCSPISGHRSVSWYQQTPGQGLQFLFEYFSETQRNKGNFPGRFSGRQFSNSRSEMNVSTLELGDSALYLCASSLGTDSSYEQYFGPGTRLTVT.

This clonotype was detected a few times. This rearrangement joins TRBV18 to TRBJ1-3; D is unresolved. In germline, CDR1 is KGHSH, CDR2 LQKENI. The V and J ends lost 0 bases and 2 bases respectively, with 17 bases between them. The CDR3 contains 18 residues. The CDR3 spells CASSPPNKQLVPGNTIYF. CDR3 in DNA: TGTGCCAGCTCACCACCGAATAAGCAATTGGTACCTGGAAACACCATATATTTT.

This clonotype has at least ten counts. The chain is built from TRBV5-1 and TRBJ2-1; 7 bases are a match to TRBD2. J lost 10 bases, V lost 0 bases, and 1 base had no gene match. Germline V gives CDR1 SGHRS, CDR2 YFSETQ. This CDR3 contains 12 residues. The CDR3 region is CASSLVSGEQFF. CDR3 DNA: TGCGCCAGCAGCTTGGTTAGCGGGGAGCAGTTCTTC.

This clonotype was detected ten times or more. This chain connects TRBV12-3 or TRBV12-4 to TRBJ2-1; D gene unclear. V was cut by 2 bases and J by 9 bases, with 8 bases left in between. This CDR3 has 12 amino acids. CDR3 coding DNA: TGTGCCAGCAGTTTATCCGACGCTGAGCAGTTCTTC. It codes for CASSLSDAEQFF.

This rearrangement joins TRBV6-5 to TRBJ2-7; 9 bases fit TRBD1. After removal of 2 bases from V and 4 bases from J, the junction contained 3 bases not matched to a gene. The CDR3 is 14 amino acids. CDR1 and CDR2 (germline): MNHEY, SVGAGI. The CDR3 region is CASSYGTGKYEQYF. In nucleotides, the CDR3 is TGTGCCAGCAGTTACGGGACAGGGAAATACGAGCAGTACTTC.

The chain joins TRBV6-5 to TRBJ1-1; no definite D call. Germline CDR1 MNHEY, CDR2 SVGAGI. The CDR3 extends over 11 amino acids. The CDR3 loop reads CVVGPNTEAFF. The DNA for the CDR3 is TGTGTTGTAGGACCGAACACTGAAGCTTTCTTT.

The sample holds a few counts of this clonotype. The chain's CDR3 is CASNFGTSYAYF. The CDR3 coding sequence is TGTGCCAGCAACTTCGGGACCTCCTATGCGTACTTC. This chain connects TRBV6-1 to TRBJ2-7; the D gene could be TRBD1 or TRBD2 (5 bases each). Germline V gene lookup returns CDR1 MNHNS and CDR2 SASEGT. V was trimmed by 7 bases and J by 12 bases, leaving 19 bases between them. This CDR3 spans 12 amino acids.

CDR3 protein: CASSSSGTGSYGYTF. The DNA of the CDR3 is TGTGCCAGCAGTTCATCCGGGACAGGAAGCTATGGCTACACCTTC. The chain has TRBV27 and TRBJ1-2; 8 bases agree with TRBD1. The germline V gene has CDR1 MNHEY and CDR2 SMNVEV (reference sequence). This CDR3 is 15 amino acids long. J gave up 4 bases and V 4 bases, and 8 bases lay outside the gene matches.

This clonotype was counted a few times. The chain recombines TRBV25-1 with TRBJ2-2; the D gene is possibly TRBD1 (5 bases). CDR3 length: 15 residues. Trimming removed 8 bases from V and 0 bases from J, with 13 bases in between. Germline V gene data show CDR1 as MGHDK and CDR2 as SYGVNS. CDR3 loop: CASPFLTANTGELFF. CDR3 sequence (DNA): TGTGCCAGCCCCTTTCTGACAGCGAACACCGGGGAGCTGTTTTTT.

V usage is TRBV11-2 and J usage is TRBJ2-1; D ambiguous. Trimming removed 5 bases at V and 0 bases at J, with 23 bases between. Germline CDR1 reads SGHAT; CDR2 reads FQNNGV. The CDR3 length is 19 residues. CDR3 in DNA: TGTGCCAGCAGCCACGAACCCCCGCAGACGGCGAGCTCCTACAATGAGCAGTTCTTC. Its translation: CASSHEPPQTASSYNEQFF.

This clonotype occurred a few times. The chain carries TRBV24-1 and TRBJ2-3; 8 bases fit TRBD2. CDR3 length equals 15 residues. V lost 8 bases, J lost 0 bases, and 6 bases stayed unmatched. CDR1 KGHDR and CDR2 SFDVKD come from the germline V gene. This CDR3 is CATNDKRGSTDTQYF. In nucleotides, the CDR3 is TGTGCCACCAATGACAAGCGGGGGAGCACAGATACGCAGTATTTT.

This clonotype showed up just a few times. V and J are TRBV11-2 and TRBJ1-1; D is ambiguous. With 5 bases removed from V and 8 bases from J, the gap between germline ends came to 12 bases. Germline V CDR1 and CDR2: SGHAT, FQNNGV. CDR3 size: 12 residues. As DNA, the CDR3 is TGTGCCAGCAGCCCATCCGGAAGGGAAGCTTTCTTT. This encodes CASSPSGREAFF.

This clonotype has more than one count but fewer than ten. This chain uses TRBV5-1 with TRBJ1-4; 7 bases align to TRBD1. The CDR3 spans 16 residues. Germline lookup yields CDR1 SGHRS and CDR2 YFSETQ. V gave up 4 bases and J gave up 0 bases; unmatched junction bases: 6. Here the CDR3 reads CASSPPGTATNEKLFF. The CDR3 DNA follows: TGCGCCAGCAGCCCCCCGGGGACAGCAACTAATGAAAAACTGTTTTTT.

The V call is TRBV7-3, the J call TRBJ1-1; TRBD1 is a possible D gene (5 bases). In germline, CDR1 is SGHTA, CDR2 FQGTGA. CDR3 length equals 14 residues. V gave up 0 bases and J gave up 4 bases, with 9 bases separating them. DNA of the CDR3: TGTGCCAGCAGCTTAACCCGGGGGAGCACTGAAGCTTTCTTT. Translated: CASSLTRGSTEAFF.

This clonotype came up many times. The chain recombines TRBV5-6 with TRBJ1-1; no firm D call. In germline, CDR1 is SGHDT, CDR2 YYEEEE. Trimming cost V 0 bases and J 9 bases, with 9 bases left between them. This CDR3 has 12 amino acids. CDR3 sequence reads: CASSLESGKAFF. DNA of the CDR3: TGTGCCAGCAGCTTGGAATCGGGGAAAGCTTTCTTT.

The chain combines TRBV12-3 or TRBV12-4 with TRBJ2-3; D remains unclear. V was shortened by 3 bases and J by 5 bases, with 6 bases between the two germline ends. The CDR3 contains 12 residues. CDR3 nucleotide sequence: TGTGCCAGCAGTTTTTATCGAGATACGCAGTATTTT. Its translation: CASSFYRDTQYF.

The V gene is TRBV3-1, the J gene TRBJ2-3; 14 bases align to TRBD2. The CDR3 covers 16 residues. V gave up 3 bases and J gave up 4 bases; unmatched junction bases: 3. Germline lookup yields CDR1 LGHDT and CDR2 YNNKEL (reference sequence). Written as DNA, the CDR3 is TGTGCCAGCAGCCAGCGACTAGCGGGGGGGCCAGATACGCAGTATTTT. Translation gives CASSQRLAGGPDTQYF.

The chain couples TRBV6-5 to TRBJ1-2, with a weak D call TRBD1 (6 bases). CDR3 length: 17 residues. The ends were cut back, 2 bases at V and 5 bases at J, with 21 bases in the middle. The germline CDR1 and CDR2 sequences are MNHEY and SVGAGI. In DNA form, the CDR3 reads TGTGCCAGCAGTTACAATTCTCTTCGGGACACTGCATATGGCTACACCTTC. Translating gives CASSYNSLRDTAYGYTF.

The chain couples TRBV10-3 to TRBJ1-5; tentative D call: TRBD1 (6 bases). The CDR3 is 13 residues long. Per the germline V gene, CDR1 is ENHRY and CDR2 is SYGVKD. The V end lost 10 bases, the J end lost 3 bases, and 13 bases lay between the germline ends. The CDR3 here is CATSRDNNQPQHF. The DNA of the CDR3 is TGTGCCACGTCGCGGGACAACAATCAGCCCCAGCATTTT.

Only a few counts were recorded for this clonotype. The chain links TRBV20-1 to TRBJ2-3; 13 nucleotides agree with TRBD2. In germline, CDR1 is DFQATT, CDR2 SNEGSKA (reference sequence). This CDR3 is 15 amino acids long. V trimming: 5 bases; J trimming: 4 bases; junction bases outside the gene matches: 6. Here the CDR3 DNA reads TGCAGTGCTTTCCGGACTAGCGGGGGAGCAGATACGCAGTATTTT. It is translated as CSAFRTSGGADTQYF.